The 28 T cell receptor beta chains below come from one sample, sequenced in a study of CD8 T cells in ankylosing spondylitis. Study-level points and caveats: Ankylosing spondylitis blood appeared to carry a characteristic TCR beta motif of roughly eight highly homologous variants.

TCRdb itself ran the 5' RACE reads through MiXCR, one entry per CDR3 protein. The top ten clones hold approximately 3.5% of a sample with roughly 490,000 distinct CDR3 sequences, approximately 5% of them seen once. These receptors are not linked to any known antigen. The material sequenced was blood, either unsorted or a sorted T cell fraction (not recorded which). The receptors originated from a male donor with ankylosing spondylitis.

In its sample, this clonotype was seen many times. The CDR3 bases are TGCAGTGCTACGGGGGACGGCTCCTACGAGCAGTACTTC. Its translation: CSATGDGSYEQYF. The chain links TRBV20-1 to TRBJ2-7; D is perhaps TRBD2 (6 bases). Germline V gene data show CDR1 as DFQATT and CDR2 as SNEGSKA (reference sequence). V lost 4 bases, J lost 0 bases, and 10 bases lay in between. The CDR3 is made up of 13 amino acids.

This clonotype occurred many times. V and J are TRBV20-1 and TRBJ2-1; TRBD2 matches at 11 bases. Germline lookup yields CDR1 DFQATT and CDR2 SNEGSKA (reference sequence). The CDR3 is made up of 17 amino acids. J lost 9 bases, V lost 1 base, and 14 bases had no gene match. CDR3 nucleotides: TGCAGTGCTAGAGTCCCGGGTAGCGGGAGGGCCTTCCCTGAGCAGTTCTTC. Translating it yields CSARVPGSGRAFPEQFF.

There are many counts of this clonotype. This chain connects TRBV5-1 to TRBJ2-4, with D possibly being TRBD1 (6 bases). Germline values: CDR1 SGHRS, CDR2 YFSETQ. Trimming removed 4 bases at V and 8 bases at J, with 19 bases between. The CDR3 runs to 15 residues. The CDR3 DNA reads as TGCGCCAGCAGCCTGGATGGGGGCACGTGGGACATTCAGTACTTC. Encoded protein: CASSLDGGTWDIQYF.

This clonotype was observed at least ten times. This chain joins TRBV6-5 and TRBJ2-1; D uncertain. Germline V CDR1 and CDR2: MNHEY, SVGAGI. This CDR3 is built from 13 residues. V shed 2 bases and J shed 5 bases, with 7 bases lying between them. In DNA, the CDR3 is TGTGCCAGCAGTTACATGCTGGACAATGAGCAGTTCTTC. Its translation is CASSYMLDNEQFF.

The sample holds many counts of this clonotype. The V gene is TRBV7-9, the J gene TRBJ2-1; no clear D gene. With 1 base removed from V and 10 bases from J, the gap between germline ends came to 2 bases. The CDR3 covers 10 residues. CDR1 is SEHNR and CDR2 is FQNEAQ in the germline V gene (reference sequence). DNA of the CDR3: TGTGCCAGCAGCTTAGAGGAGCAGTTCTTC. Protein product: CASSLEEQFF.

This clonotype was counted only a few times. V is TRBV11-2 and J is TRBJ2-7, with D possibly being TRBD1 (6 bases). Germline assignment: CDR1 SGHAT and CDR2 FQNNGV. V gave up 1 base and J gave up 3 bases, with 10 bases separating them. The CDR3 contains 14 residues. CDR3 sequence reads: CASSLATGFYEQYF. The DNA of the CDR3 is TGTGCCAGCAGCTTAGCTACAGGGTTCTACGAGCAGTACTTC.

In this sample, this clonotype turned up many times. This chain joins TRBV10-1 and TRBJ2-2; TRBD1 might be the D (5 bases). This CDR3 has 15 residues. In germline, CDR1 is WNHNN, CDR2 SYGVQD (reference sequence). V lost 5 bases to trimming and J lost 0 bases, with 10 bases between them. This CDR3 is CASSIDRPNTGELFF. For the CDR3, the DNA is TGCGCCAGCAGTATCGACAGACCGAACACCGGGGAGCTGTTTTTT.

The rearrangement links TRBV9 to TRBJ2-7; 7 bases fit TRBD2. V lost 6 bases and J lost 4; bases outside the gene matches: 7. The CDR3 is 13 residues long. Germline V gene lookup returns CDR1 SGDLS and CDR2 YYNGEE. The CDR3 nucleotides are TGTGCCAGCACCCCAAGGGAGGGTTACGAGCAGTACTTC. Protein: CASTPREGYEQYF.

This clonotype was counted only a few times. CDR3 loop: CASSLGRSFTDTQYF. The CDR3 DNA is TGTGCCAGCAGCCTGGGGCGCAGCTTCACAGATACGCAGTATTTT. The rearrangement links TRBV11-3 to TRBJ2-3; a possible D gene is TRBD1 (5 bases). The CDR3 totals 15 residues. Germline loops: CDR1 SGHNT, CDR2 YENEEA. Deletions cut 5 bases from V and 2 bases from J, with 14 bases between.

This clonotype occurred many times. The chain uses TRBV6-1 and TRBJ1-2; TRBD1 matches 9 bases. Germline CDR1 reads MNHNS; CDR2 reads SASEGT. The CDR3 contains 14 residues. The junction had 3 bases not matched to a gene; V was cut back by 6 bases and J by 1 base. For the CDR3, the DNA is TGTGCCAGCAGGAAGGACAGGGGTAACTATGGCTACACCTTC. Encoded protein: CASRKDRGNYGYTF.

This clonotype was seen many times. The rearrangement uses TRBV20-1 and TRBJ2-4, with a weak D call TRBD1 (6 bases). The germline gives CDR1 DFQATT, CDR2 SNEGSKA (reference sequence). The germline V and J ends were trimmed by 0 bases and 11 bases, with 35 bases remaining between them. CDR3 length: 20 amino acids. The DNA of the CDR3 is TGCAGTGCTAGAGATCTCGCAGGGGCGGAACATTGGGGCCCCAGCCAAGTTCAGTACTTC. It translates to CSARDLAGAEHWGPSQVQYF.

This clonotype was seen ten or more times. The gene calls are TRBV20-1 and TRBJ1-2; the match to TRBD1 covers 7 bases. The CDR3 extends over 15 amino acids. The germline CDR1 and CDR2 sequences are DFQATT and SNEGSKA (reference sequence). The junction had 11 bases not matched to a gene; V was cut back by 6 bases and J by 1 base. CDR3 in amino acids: CSAGAKGALNYGYTF. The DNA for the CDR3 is TGCAGTGCGGGGGCCAAGGGGGCTCTTAACTATGGCTACACCTTC.

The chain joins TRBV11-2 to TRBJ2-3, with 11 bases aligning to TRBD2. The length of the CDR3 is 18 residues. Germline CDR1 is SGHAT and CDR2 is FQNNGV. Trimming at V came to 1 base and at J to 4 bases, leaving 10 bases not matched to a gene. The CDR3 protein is CASSLVFLAGGSPDTQYF. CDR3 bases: TGTGCCAGCAGCTTAGTCTTCCTAGCGGGGGGTAGTCCAGATACGCAGTATTTT.

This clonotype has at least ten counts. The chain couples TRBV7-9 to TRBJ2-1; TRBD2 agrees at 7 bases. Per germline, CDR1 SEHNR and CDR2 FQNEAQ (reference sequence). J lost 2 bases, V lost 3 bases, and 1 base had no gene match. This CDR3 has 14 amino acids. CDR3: CASSFLAAYNEQFF. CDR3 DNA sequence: TGTGCCAGCAGCTTTCTAGCGGCCTACAATGAGCAGTTCTTC.

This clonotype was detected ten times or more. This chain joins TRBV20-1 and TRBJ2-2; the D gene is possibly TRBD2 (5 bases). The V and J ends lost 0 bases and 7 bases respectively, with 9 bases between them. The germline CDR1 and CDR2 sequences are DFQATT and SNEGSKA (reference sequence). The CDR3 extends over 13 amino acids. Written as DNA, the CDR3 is TGCAGTGCTAGAGAGAGGGCTGGCGGGGAGCTGTTTTTT. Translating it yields CSARERAGGELFF.

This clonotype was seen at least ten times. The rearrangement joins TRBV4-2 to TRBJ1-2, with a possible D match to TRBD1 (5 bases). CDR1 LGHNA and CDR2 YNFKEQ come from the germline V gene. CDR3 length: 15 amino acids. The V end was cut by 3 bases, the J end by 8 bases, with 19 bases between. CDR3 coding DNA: TGTGCCAGCAGCCACGGGGCCCGTGGATTCTACGGCTACACCTTC. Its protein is CASSHGARGFYGYTF.

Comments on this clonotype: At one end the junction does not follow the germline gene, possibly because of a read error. The CDR3 spells CASSVVVEDDQFF. The CDR3 region has the DNA TGTGCCAGCAGCGTAGTTGTTGAGGATGACCAGTTCTTC. The rearrangement joins TRBV9 to TRBJ2-1; D unresolved. CDR1 and CDR2 from the germline V gene are SGDLS and YYNGEE. The CDR3 spans 13 residues. Drawing the rest from reference TRBV9 and TRBJ2-1, the complete variable domain is DSGVTQTPKHLITATGQRVTLRCSPRSGDLSVYWYQQSLDQGLQFLIQYYNGEERAKGNILERFSAQQFPDLHSELNLSSLELGDSALYFCASSVVVEDDQFFGPGTRLTVL.

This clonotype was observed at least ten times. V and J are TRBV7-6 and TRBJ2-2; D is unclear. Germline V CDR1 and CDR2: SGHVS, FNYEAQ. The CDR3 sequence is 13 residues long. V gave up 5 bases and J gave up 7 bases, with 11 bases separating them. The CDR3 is CASSPSLRGELFF. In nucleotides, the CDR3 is TGTGCCAGCAGCCCCTCCCTTCGCGGGGAGCTGTTTTTT. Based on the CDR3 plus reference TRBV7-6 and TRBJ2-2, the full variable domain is GAGVSQSPRYKVTKRGQDVALRCDPISGHVSLYWYRQALGQGPEFLTYFNYEAQQDKSGLPNDRFSAERPEGSISTLTIQRTEQRDSAMYRCASSPSLRGELFFGEGSRLTVL.

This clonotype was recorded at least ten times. The CDR3 loop reads CASSQDGRGFYNEQFF. DNA for the CDR3: TGCGCCAGCAGCCAAGATGGGCGTGGCTTCTACAATGAGCAGTTCTTC. V usage is TRBV4-3 and J usage is TRBJ2-1; unclear D gene. The CDR3 spans 16 residues. Trimming took off 0 bases at V and 3 bases at J, with 12 bases between the two ends. Germline values: CDR1 LGHNA, CDR2 YSLEER.

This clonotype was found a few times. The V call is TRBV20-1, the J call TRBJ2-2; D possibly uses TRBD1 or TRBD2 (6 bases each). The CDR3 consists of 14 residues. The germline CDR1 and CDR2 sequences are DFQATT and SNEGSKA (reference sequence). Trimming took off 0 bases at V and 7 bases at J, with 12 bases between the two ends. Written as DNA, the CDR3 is TGCAGTGCTAGAGATTCCAGGGGAGGCGGGGAGCTGTTTTTT. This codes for CSARDSRGGGELFF.

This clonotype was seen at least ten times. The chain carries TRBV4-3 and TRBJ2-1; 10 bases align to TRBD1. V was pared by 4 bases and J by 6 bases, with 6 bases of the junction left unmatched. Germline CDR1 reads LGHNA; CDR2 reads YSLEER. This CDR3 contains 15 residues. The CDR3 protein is CASSRYGTGVNEQFF. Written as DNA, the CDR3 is TGCGCCAGCAGCCGATACGGGACAGGGGTCAATGAGCAGTTCTTC.

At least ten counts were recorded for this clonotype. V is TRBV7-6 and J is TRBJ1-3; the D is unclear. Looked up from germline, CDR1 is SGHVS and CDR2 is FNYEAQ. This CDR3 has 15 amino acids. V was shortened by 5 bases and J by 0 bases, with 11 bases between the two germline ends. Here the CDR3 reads CASSQSTHSGNTIYF. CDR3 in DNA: TGTGCCAGCAGCCAATCGACTCACTCTGGAAACACCATATATTTT. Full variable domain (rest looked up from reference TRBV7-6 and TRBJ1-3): GAGVSQSPRYKVTKRGQDVALRCDPISGHVSLYWYRQALGQGPEFLTYFNYEAQQDKSGLPNDRFSAERPEGSISTLTIQRTEQRDSAMYRCASSQSTHSGNTIYFGEGSWLTVV.

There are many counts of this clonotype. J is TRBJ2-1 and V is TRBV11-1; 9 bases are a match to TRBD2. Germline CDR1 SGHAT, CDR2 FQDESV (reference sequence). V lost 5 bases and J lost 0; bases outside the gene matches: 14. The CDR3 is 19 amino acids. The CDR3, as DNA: TGTGCCAGCAGCCCGACTAGCGGCCAATACCGTTACTCCTACAATGAGCAGTTCTTC. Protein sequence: CASSPTSGQYRYSYNEQFF.

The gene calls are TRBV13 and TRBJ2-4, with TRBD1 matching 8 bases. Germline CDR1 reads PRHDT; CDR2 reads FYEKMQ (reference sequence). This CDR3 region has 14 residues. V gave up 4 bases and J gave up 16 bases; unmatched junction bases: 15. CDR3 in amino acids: CASSSWSAQGVYYF. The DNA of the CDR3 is TGTGCCAGCAGCTCCTGGTCGGCACAGGGGGTGTACTACTTC.

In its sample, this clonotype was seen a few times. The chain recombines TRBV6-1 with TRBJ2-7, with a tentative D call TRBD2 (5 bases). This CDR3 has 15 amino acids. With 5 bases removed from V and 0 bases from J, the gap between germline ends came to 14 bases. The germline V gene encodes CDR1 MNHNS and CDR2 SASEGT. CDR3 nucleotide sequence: TGTGCCAGCAGTCTTGCCCACGGAGGCTCCTACGAGCAGTACTTC. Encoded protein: CASSLAHGGSYEQYF.

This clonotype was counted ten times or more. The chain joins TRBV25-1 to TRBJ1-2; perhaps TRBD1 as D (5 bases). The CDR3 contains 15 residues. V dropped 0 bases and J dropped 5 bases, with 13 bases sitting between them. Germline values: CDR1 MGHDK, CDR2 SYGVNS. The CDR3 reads CASSEYAGQGYGYTF. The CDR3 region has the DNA TGTGCCAGCAGTGAATATGCAGGGCAAGGTTATGGCTACACCTTC.

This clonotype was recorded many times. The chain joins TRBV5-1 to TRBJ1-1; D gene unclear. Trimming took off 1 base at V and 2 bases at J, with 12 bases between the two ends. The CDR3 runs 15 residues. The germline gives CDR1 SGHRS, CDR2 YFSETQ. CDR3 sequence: CASSLLSGLNTEAFF. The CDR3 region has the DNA TGCGCCAGCAGCTTGTTATCGGGCCTTAACACTGAAGCTTTCTTT.

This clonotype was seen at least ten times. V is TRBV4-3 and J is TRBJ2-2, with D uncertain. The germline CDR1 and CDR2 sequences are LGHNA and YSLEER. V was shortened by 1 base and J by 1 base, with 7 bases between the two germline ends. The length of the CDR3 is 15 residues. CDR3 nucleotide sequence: TGCGCCAGCAGCCAAGGCACGGGGAACACCGGGGAGCTGTTTTTT. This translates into CASSQGTGNTGELFF.